This T cell receptor beta chain derives from a study of T cells in Graves' hyperthyroidism and ophthalmopathy. Study results and limitations: Median prediction lead before ophthalmopathy onset was about 6.3 months with the model. A 13 V-J signature model discriminated ophthalmopathy versus stable hyperthyroidism. Most thyroid-expanded clonotypes above 0.001 were also found in blood.

When ophthalmopathy did not progress within 18 months, Graves' hyperthyroidism was considered stable. Ten or more counts support this clonotype. Its antigen is undetermined. A much larger clone lies a single base off, so this may be a read error. In this CDR3 the conserved last residue, phenylalanine or tryptophan, is missing, so a read error is likely. The CDR3 is 13 amino acids. J lost 3 bases, V lost 2 bases, and 3 bases had no gene match. Germline V gene sequence: CDR1 DFQATT, CDR2 SNEGSKA (reference sequence). The source material, RNA transcripts, was used to amplify TCR beta CDR3 regions. HTBI primers were used for first-round RT-PCR of the TCR CDR3. TCRdb passed the multiplex PCR reads through MiXCR, listing each CDR3 protein once. The data contain approximately 510,000 distinct CDR3 sequences, 20% to 25% of them singletons.

The chain combines TRBV20-1 with TRBJ1-1; 7 bases line up with TRBD1. Sequenced material: blood. This TCR was sampled from a man aged 18 to 35 with Graves' hyperthyroidism. CDR3 in DNA: TGCAGTGCTAGAAGGGGGCAGGACACTGAAGCTTTCCTT. This translates into CSARRGQDTEAFL.